What follows is one T cell receptor (beta chain) and its context. Antigen: not known. Its ends do not fully match the called genes, so a read error is possible. This sample is part of a study of blood T cells in healthy people across ages. Points from the study as a whole: Compared with aged donors, long-lived donors showed fewer expanded clones, suggesting selection. Measured against age, TCR beta diversity per million T cells decreased in a roughly linear manner.

The second PCR ran about 6 to 12 cycles with a sample-barcoded 5' primer and J-beta primers. TCRdb re-called the 5' RACE reads through MiXCR, storing one row per CDR3 protein. This sample has just under 900,000 distinct CDR3 sequences; about 30% occur once, and the top ten carry 17%. There are 15 residues in the CDR3. CDR1 and CDR2 from the germline V gene are SNHLY and FYNNEI. Those donating, healthy Caucasian individuals from Russia, were aged roughly 6 to 95. Isolating PBMCs gave at least 6 million of these cells per sample. V gene TRBV2 combines with J gene TRBJ2-7, with 11 nucleotides matching TRBD1. Sequenced input: blood. The receptor's source is a woman older than 75 in good health. The CDR3 region has the DNA TGTGACAGCAGTCTCGGACAGGGGGCTTACAATGAGCAGTACTTC. Residues: CDSSLGQGAYNEQYF.